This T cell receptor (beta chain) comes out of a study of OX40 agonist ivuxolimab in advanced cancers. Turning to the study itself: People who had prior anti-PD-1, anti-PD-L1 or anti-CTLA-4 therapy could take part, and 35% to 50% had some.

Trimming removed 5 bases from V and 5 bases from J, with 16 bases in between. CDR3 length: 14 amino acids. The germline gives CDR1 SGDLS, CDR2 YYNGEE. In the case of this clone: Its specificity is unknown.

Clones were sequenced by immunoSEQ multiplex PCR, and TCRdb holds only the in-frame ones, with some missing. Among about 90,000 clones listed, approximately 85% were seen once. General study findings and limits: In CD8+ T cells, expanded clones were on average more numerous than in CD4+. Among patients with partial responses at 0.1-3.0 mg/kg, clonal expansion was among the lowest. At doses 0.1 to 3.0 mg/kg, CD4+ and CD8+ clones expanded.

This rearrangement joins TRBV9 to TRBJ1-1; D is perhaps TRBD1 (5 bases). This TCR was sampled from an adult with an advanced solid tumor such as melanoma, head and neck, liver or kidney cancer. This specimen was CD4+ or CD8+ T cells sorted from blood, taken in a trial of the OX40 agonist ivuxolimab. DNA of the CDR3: TGTGCCAGCAGTGCGGGGCTAACAAAGACTGAAGCTTTCTTT. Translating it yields CASSAGLTKTEAFF.